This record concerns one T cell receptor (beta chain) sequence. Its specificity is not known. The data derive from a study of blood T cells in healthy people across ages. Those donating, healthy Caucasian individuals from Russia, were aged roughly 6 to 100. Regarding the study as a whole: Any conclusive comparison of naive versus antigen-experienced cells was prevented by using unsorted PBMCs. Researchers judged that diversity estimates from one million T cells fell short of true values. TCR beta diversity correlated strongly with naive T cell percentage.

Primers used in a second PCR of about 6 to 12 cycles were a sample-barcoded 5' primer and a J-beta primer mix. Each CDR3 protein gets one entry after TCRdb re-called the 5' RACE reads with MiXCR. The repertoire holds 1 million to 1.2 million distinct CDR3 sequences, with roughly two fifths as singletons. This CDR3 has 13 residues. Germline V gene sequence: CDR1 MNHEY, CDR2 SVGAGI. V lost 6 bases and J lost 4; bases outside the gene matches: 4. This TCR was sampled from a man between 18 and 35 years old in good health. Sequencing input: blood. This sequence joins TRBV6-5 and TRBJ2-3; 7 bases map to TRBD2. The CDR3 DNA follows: TGTGCCAGCAGGGCTAGCGGATCAGATACGCAGTATTTT. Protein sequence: CASRASGSDTQYF.